These 32 T cell receptor beta chains came from one sample sequenced in a study of T cells in Graves' hyperthyroidism and ophthalmopathy. The investigators amplified TCR beta CDR3 regions from RNA transcripts. TCR CDR3 regions were first amplified by RT-PCR with HTBI primers. One entry per CDR3 protein results from TCRdb running MiXCR on the multiplex PCR reads. The repertoire holds roughly 740,000 distinct CDR3 sequences, with about 15% as singletons. Sample: blood. The source of these receptors is a man younger than 35 with Graves' hyperthyroidism.

This clonotype was seen a handful of times. The rearrangement links TRBV6-1 to TRBJ1-5; the D is unclear. V lost 8 bases to trimming and J lost 6 bases, with 26 bases between them. Germline V gene lookup returns CDR1 MNHNS and CDR2 SASEGT. The length of the CDR3 is 17 residues. The DNA of the CDR3 is TGTGCCAGCTCAGACCCTCGGGGTAAAGCCAGCGGTCAGCCCCAGCATTTT. It translates to CASSDPRGKASGQPQHF.

This clonotype came up many times. The rearrangement joins TRBV5-1 to TRBJ2-7, with unresolved D. V was trimmed by 0 bases and J by 4 bases, leaving 11 bases between them. CDR3 length: 14 amino acids. Germline V gene lookup returns CDR1 SGHRS and CDR2 YFSETQ. The CDR3 coding sequence is TGCGCCAGCAGCTTGGCCGCCAGCGTTTACGAGCAGTACTTC. Its protein product is CASSLAASVYEQYF. The full variable domain, completed using reference TRBV5-1 and TRBJ2-7, is KAGVTQTPRYLIKTRGQQVTLSCSPISGHRSVSWYQQTPGQGLQFLFEYFSETQRNKGNFPGRFSGRQFSNSRSEMNVSTLELGDSALYLCASSLAASVYEQYFGPGTRLTVT.

The rearrangement uses TRBV28 and TRBJ2-7, with 9 bases aligning to TRBD1. The length of the CDR3 is 15 residues. Germline V gene sequence: CDR1 MDHEN, CDR2 SYDVKM. V was clipped by 5 bases and J by 0 bases; unmatched bases: 5. CDR3 sequence: CASSKPGQGSYEQYF. CDR3 nucleotide sequence: TGTGCCAGCAGTAAGCCGGGACAGGGCTCCTACGAGCAGTACTTC.

In its sample, this clonotype was seen many times. This chain uses TRBV28 with TRBJ2-1; 8 bases line up with TRBD2. V shed 4 bases and J 0 bases; nucleotides not matched to a gene: 8. The CDR3 runs to 17 residues. CDR1 and CDR2 from the germline V gene are MDHEN and SYDVKM. The CDR3 spells CASSSGGGSNSYNEQFF. As DNA, the CDR3 is TGTGCCAGCAGTTCCGGGGGGGGATCCAACTCCTACAATGAGCAGTTCTTC.

This clonotype showed up just a few times. This chain links TRBV24-1 with TRBJ2-2, with D hard to call. Trimming removed 0 bases from V and 4 bases from J, with 2 bases in between. The CDR3 consists of 13 residues. Germline lookup yields CDR1 KGHDR and CDR2 SFDVKD. CDR3 in DNA: TGTGCCACCAGTGATTTGTCCACCGGGGAGCTGTTTTTT. Its protein is CATSDLSTGELFF.

This clonotype came up many times. The chain has TRBV28 and TRBJ2-5; 11 bases are shared with TRBD2. V shed 2 bases and J 1 base; nucleotides not matched to a gene: 9. The CDR3 consists of 18 residues. Germline V gene lookup returns CDR1 MDHEN and CDR2 SYDVKM. The CDR3 bases are TGTGCCAGCAGTTTACGTGGACTAGCGGGCTGGTCCCAAGAGACCCAGTACTTC. It specifies CASSLRGLAGWSQETQYF.

This clonotype was seen many times. The chain uses TRBV29-1 and TRBJ2-3; the match to TRBD2 covers 11 bases. The germline V gene has CDR1 SQVTM and CDR2 ANQGSEA. V trimming: 4 bases; J trimming: 2 bases; junction bases outside the gene matches: 5. The CDR3 covers 15 residues. For the CDR3, the DNA is TGCAGCGTTGGTGAGACTAGCGGGATCACAGATACGCAGTATTTT. Its protein product is CSVGETSGITDTQYF.

This sequence joins TRBV5-6 and TRBJ2-3; possible D gene TRBD2, 6 bases. In germline, CDR1 is SGHDT, CDR2 YYEEEE. This CDR3 has 17 amino acids. V shed 3 bases and J shed 0 bases, with 17 bases lying between them. The CDR3 DNA sequence: TGTGCCAGCAGCTCATTCGAGGGAGGACCAAGCACAGATACGCAGTATTTT. Translation: CASSSFEGGPSTDTQYF.

V is TRBV30 and J is TRBJ2-7, with D unclear. The CDR3 runs to 15 residues. The germline V gene has CDR1 GTSNPN and CDR2 SVGIG (reference sequence). Trimming left V 0 bases short and J 0 bases short, with 12 bases between. The chain's CDR3 is CAWSVPRRSSYEQYF. CDR3 nucleotides: TGTGCCTGGAGTGTACCGCGGCGGAGCTCCTACGAGCAGTACTTC.

This clonotype was recorded many times. The rearrangement joins TRBV20-1 to TRBJ2-3; D unclear. Germline-derived CDR1 and CDR2 are DFQATT and SNEGSKA (reference sequence). The ends were cut back, 6 bases at V and 6 bases at J, with 7 bases in the middle. The CDR3 consists of 10 residues. CDR3 protein: CSALADTQYF. The CDR3 DNA follows: TGCAGTGCCCTCGCTGATACGCAGTATTTT.

The chain combines TRBV19 with TRBJ1-4; D perhaps matches TRBD1 (6 bases). This CDR3 has 14 residues. CDR1 is LNHDA and CDR2 is SQIVND in the germline V gene (reference sequence). Trimming pared 3 bases from V and 6 bases from J, leaving 11 bases between. The CDR3 loop is CASSMGDMDEKLFF. CDR3 DNA sequence: TGTGCCAGTAGTATGGGGGACATGGATGAAAAACTGTTTTTT.

This clonotype turned up a few times. It may be a read error: a sequence one base away is much more abundant. V gene TRBV2 combines with J gene TRBJ2-2; either TRBD1 or TRBD2 may supply D (7 bases each). CDR1 is SNHLY, CDR2 FYNNEI, per germline. The CDR3 totals 15 residues. CDR3 region: CASSDRGGSTGELSF. CDR3 sequence (DNA): TGTGCCAGCAGTGACAGGGGGGGGTCCACCGGGGAGCTGTCTTTT.

The gene calls are TRBV2 and TRBJ2-2, with D possibly TRBD1 on 6 matching bases. CDR1 and CDR2 from the germline V gene are SNHLY and FYNNEI. V lost 6 bases and J 6 bases, leaving 17 bases between the germline ends. CDR3 length equals 15 residues. The CDR3 region is CASRAKTGRAGELFF. For the CDR3, the DNA is TGTGCCAGCAGAGCAAAGACAGGAAGGGCCGGGGAGCTGTTTTTT.

The V call is TRBV5-8, the J call TRBJ2-7; unclear D gene. CDR1 and CDR2 from the germline V gene are SGHTS and YDEGEE. The CDR3 spans 18 residues. Trimming left V 4 bases short and J 0 bases short, with 23 bases between. This CDR3 reads CASSLRVQSYQISYEQYF. The CDR3 DNA reads TGTGCCAGCAGCCTCCGGGTTCAATCCTACCAAATCTCCTACGAGCAGTACTTC.

The chain joins TRBV25-1 to TRBJ1-1; D remains ambiguous. The V and J ends lost 11 bases and 0 bases respectively, with 16 bases between them. In germline, CDR1 is MGHDK, CDR2 SYGVNS. This CDR3 region has 14 residues. CDR3 sequence (DNA): TGTGCCGGGCCTCTGCCCCGGCTGAACACTGAAGCTTTCTTT. It translates to CAGPLPRLNTEAFF. The full variable domain, rest sourced from reference TRBV25-1 and TRBJ1-1, is EADIYQTPRYLVIGTGKKITLECSQTMGHDKMYWYQQDPGMELHLIHYSYGVNSTEKGDLSSESTVSRIRTEHFPLTLESARPSHTSQYLCAGPLPRLNTEAFFGQGTRLTVV.

The table lists this clonotype with many counts. V and J are TRBV20-1 and TRBJ1-2, with D perhaps matching TRBD1 (6 bases). The germline V and J ends were trimmed by 0 bases and 7 bases, with 15 bases remaining between them. The CDR3 extends over 14 amino acids. CDR1 is DFQATT and CDR2 is SNEGSKA in the germline V gene (reference sequence). The CDR3 DNA follows: TGCAGTGCTAGAGATCTACAGGGTAGGGGTGGCTACACCTTC. It codes for CSARDLQGRGGYTF.

This clonotype was counted only a few times. This chain joins TRBV20-1 and TRBJ2-7; D not resolved. The CDR3 has 14 amino acids. Germline V gene data show CDR1 as DFQATT and CDR2 as SNEGSKA (reference sequence). Trimming shortened V by 3 bases and J by 0 bases, and 12 bases separated the two germline ends. DNA of the CDR3: TGCAGTGCTAGCTCCGCGGCTAGCTCCTACGAGCAGTACTTC. This translates into CSASSAASSYEQYF.

This clonotype was detected a few times. The rearrangement joins TRBV19 to TRBJ1-2; TRBD1 might be the D (5 bases). The germline CDR1 and CDR2 sequences are LNHDA and SQIVND (reference sequence). The CDR3 runs to 13 residues. Trimming left V 6 bases short and J 4 bases short, with 12 bases between. CDR3 bases: TGTGCCAGTAGCGAGGGACCTTTCTATGGCTACACCTTC. Protein product: CASSEGPFYGYTF. Full variable domain (missing parts from reference TRBV19 and TRBJ1-2): DGGITQSPKYLFRKEGQNVTLSCEQNLNHDAMYWYRQDPGQGLRLIYYSQIVNDFQKGDIAEGYSVSREKKESFPLTVTSAQKNPTAFYLCASSEGPFYGYTFGSGTRLTVV.

This clonotype was recorded a few times. The chain is built from TRBV19 and TRBJ1-5; maybe TRBD1 (6 bases). Trimming shortened V by 7 bases and J by 5 bases, and 12 bases separated the two germline ends. The V gene's germline CDR1 is LNHDA and CDR2 SQIVND (reference sequence). The CDR3 totals 13 residues. The CDR3 DNA follows: TGTGCCAGTAATCATAGGGGGGATCAGCCCCAGCATTTT. Amino acid sequence: CASNHRGDQPQHF.

This clonotype was counted a few times. V usage is TRBV30 and J usage is TRBJ2-5; the match to TRBD2 covers 8 bases. V lost 2 bases, J lost 1 base, and 3 bases stayed unmatched. Per the germline V gene, CDR1 is GTSNPN and CDR2 is SVGIG (reference sequence). The CDR3 consists of 14 residues. The CDR3 DNA reads as TGTGCCTGGAGTCCCGGGGGGGGCCAAGAGACCCAGTACTTC. This codes for CAWSPGGGQETQYF.

This clonotype appeared many times. V is TRBV28 and J is TRBJ2-1, with 8 bases matching TRBD2. Germline assignment: CDR1 MDHEN and CDR2 SYDVKM. The V segment lost 5 bases and the J segment 8 bases; nucleotides outside the gene matches: 11. CDR3 length: 15 residues. This chain's CDR3 is CASSAPGLGMDEQFF. The CDR3 bases are TGTGCCAGCAGTGCTCCGGGACTAGGAATGGATGAGCAGTTCTTC.

Comments on this clonotype: Its ends do not fully match the called genes, so a read error is possible. This chain joins TRBV11-2 and TRBJ2-5, with 14 bases lining up with TRBD2. The CDR3 sequence is 18 residues long. CDR1 and CDR2 from the germline V gene are SGHAT and FQNNGV. The CDR3 nucleotides are TGCGCCAGCAGCCAAGCCTTGGGACTAGCGGGAGTTGGAGAGACCCAGTACTTC. It is translated as CASSQALGLAGVGETQYF. Full variable domain (remainder filled in from reference TRBV11-2 and TRBJ2-5): EAGVAQSPRYKIIEKRQSVAFWCNPISGHATLYWYQQILGQGPKLLIQFQNNGVVDDSQLPKDRFSAERLKGVDSTLKIQPAKLEDSAVYLCASSQALGLAGVGETQYFGPGTRLLVL.

The chain uses TRBV28 and TRBJ2-4; D call uncertain. CDR3 length: 14 amino acids. Trimming removed 3 bases from V and 0 bases from J, with 6 bases in between. Germline V gives CDR1 MDHEN, CDR2 SYDVKM. The CDR3 spells CASSFHLAKNIQYF. The CDR3, as DNA: TGTGCCAGCAGTTTCCATCTAGCCAAAAACATTCAGTACTTC.

This chain joins TRBV30 and TRBJ2-4; D not resolved. The CDR3 totals 12 residues. Germline V gene lookup returns CDR1 GTSNPN and CDR2 SVGIG (reference sequence). Trimming took 2 bases from V and 2 from J, leaving 4 bases between them. CDR3 loop: CAWSQTKNIQYF. The DNA of the CDR3 is TGTGCCTGGAGTCAGACCAAAAACATTCAGTACTTC.

At least ten counts were recorded for this clonotype. The genes are TRBV11-1 and TRBJ1-1, with 7 positions matching TRBD1. CDR1 and CDR2 from the germline V gene are SGHAT and FQDESV (reference sequence). J was trimmed by 0 bases and V by 10 bases; bases with no gene match: 5. The CDR3 extends over 13 amino acids. Written as DNA, the CDR3 is TGTGCCACAGGGGGGGATATGAACACTGAAGCTTTCTTT. This encodes CATGGDMNTEAFF.

Many counts were recorded for this clonotype. The chain has TRBV12-3 or TRBV12-4 and TRBJ1-5; D is uncertain. V was pared by 3 bases and J by 0 bases, with 6 bases between. CDR3 length: 14 residues. The CDR3 coding sequence is TGTGCCAGCAGTTTTGGTCTTAGCAATCAGCCCCAGCATTTT. Protein product: CASSFGLSNQPQHF.

This clonotype appeared a few times. The rearrangement uses TRBV10-2 and TRBJ1-3; D uncertain. The CDR3 is 15 amino acids. The ends were cut back, 3 bases at V and 0 bases at J, with 9 bases in the middle. Germline V lookup: CDR1 WSHSY, CDR2 SAAADI. DNA of the CDR3: TGCGCCAGCAGTGACATAGGCTACTCTGGAAACACCATATATTTT. Translating it yields CASSDIGYSGNTIYF.

This clonotype was counted only a few times. V is TRBV18 and J is TRBJ1-5; weak D call: TRBD1 (6 bases). The length of the CDR3 is 13 residues. CDR1 is KGHSH, CDR2 LQKENI, per germline. V was pared by 5 bases and J by 8 bases, with 13 bases between. This CDR3 is CASSVRGREPQHF. As DNA, the CDR3 is TGTGCCAGCTCAGTCCGGGGGCGGGAGCCCCAGCATTTT.

The table lists this clonotype with many counts. The rearrangement links TRBV12-3 or TRBV12-4 to TRBJ2-7, with D unresolved. Trimming took 5 bases from V and 1 from J, leaving 15 bases between them. This CDR3 has 15 amino acids. CDR3 nucleotides: TGTGCCAGCAGTCTTGGGCCCTTCGAGTCCTACGAGCAGTACTTC. Translating it yields CASSLGPFESYEQYF.

Of note for this clonotype: The conserved phenylalanine or tryptophan normally closing the CDR3 is absent here, so this likely arose from a read error. This chain joins TRBV20-1 and TRBJ2-7, with D possibly being TRBD1 or TRBD2 (5 bases each). The CDR3 has 14 amino acids. Germline CDR1 DFQATT, CDR2 SNEGSKA (reference sequence). Trimming took 3 bases from V and 3 from J, leaving 15 bases between them. In DNA, the CDR3 is TGCAGTGCTAGCCGCCGGGACGGTAACTACGAGCAGTACCTC. It specifies CSASRRDGNYEQYL.

V is TRBV12-3 or TRBV12-4 and J is TRBJ2-7; TRBD2 matches 7 bases. The CDR3 sequence is 15 residues long. Losses at the gene ends were 6 bases for V and 3 bases for J; bases not matched to a gene: 11. The CDR3 sequence: CASSPGLVSVYEQYF. The CDR3 bases are TGTGCCAGCAGCCCTGGACTAGTCTCCGTCTACGAGCAGTACTTC.

The chain has TRBV5-1 and TRBJ2-1; 10 nucleotides align to TRBD2. The J segment lost 4 bases and the V segment lost 0 bases, leaving 16 bases of the junction unmatched. Germline assignment: CDR1 SGHRS and CDR2 YFSETQ. The CDR3 is 20 amino acids. The DNA of the CDR3 is TGCGCCAGCAGCTTGGTTGGGGCTAGCGGGAGTTTTGGGAGATACAATGAGCAGTTCTTC. It specifies CASSLVGASGSFGRYNEQFF.